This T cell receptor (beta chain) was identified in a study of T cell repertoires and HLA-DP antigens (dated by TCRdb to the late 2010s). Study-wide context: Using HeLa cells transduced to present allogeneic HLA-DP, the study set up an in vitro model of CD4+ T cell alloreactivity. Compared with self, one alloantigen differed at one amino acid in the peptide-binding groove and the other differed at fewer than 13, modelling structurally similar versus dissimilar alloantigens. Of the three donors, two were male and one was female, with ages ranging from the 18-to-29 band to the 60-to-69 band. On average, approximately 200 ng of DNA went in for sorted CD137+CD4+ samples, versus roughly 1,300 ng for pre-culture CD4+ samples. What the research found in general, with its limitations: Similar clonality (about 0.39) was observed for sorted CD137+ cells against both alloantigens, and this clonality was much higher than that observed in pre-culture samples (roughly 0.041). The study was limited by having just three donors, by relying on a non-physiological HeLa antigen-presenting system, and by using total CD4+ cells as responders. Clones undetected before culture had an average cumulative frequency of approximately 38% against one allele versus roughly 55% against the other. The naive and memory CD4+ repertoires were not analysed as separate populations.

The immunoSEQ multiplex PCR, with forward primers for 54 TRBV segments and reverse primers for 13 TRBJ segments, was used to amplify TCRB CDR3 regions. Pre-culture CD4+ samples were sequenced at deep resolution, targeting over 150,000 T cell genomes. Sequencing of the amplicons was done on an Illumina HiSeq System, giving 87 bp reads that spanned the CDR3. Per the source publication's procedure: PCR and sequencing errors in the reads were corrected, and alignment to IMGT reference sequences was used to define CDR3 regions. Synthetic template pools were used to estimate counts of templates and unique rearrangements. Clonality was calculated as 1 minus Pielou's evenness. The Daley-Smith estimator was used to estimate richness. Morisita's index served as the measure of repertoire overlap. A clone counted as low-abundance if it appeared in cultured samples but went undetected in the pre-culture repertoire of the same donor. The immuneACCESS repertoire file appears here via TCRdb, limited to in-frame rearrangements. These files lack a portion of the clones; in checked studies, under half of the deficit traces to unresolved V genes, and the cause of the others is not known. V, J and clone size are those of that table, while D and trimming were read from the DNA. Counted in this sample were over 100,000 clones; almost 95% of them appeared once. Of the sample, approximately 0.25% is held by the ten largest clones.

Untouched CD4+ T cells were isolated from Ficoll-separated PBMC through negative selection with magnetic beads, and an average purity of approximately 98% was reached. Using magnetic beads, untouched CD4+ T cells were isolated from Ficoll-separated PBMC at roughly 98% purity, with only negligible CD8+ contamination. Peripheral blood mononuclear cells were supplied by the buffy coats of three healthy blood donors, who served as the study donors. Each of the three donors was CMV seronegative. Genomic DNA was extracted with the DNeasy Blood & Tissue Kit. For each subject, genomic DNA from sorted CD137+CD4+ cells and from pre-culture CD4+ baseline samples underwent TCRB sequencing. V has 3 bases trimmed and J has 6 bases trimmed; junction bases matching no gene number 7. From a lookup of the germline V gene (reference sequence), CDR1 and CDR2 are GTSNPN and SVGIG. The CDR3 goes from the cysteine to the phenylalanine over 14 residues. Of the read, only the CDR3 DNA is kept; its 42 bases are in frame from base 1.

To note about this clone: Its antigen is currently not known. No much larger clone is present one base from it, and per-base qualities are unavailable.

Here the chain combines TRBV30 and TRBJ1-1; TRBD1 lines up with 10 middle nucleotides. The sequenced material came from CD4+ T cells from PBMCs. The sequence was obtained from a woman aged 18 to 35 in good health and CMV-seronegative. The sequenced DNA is TGTGCCTGGAGGCCGGACAGGGGGAGCGCTGAAGCTTTCTTT. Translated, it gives CAWRPDRGSAEAFF.